The sequence of this T cell receptor beta chain was determined in a study of shared clonotypes between healthy human individuals. CD45RO-negative CD8 cells positively selected for CCR7 made up the naive population, which excluded terminally differentiated effector memory CD45RA+ cells. Using immunoSEQ multiplex PCR, the repertoire was profiled, and TCRdb retains in-frame clones only, with some absent. The data show roughly 2,000,000 clones, about 94% seen once. CDR3 length: 18 residues. CDR1 SEHNR and CDR2 FQNEAQ come from the germline V gene (reference sequence). Trimming took 1 base from V and 3 from J, leaving 21 bases between them.

This receptor was taken from a man aged 18 to 30 in good health. Some clones in this sample may be carry-over from other donors' samples. The sequencing input was naive CD8+ T cells from PBMCs. This rearrangement joins TRBV7-9 to TRBJ2-5; TRBD2 is a possible D gene (6 bases). DNA of the CDR3: TGTGCCAGCAGCTTAGGGTCGGAGGGCCCTTTTTCGGAAGAGACCCAGTACTTC. Translated, it gives CASSLGSEGPFSEETQYF.